The rows below give T cell receptor beta chains drawn from one sample of a study of blood T cell repertoires in COVID-19. The repertoire was sequenced with immunoSEQ multiplex PCR; TCRdb's copy has only in-frame clones and lacks some. The repertoire holds almost 400,000 clones, approximately 87% seen once, with approximately 2.5% in the top ten. The sequencing sample was made of peripheral blood. The receptor source for this set is a woman aged 55-70 years with COVID-19, enrolled during active disease. Each CDR3 is given with its conserved first and last residue. The order of the fields is V gene, J gene, D gene, clone size, CDR3 protein, CDR3 DNA. The D gene is left open where the match is weak. Clone sizes are given selectively: once, few, many, or a class where the clone is expanded.

v_call: TRBV5-5; j_call: TRBJ1-1; d_call: NA; clone_size: NA; cdr3_aa: CASSYGQSRANTEAFF; cdr3_nt: TGTGCCAGCAGCTATGGACAGAGCCGGGCGAACACTGAAGCTTTCTTT
v_call: TRBV19; j_call: TRBJ2-5; d_call: TRBD2; clone_size: once; cdr3_aa: CASSMIGGGSQETQYF; cdr3_nt: TGTGCCAGTAGTATGATTGGCGGGGGGAGTCAAGAGACCCAGTACTTC
v_call: TRBV18; j_call: TRBJ1-5; d_call: NA; clone_size: NA; cdr3_aa: CASSPETNQPQHF; cdr3_nt: TGTGCCAGCTCACCAGAGACTAATCAGCCCCAGCATTTT
v_call: TRBV10-1; j_call: TRBJ1-2; d_call: NA; clone_size: NA; cdr3_aa: CASSDSQFYGYTF; cdr3_nt: TGCGCCAGCAGTGACAGTCAGTTCTATGGCTACACCTTC
v_call: TRBV14; j_call: TRBJ1-3; d_call: NA; clone_size: NA; cdr3_aa: CASSQEVPGSGNTIYF; cdr3_nt: TGTGCCAGCAGCCAAGAGGTCCCCGGGTCCGGAAACACCATATATTTT
v_call: TRBV5-1; j_call: TRBJ2-7; d_call: NA; clone_size: NA; cdr3_aa: CASSLVSGTFAYEQYF; cdr3_nt: TGCGCCAGCAGCTTGGTCTCTGGGACTTTTGCCTACGAGCAGTACTTC
v_call: TRBV6-5; j_call: TRBJ1-2; d_call: NA; clone_size: NA; cdr3_aa: CASSQDFYGYTF; cdr3_nt: TGTGCCAGCAGCCAGGATTTCTATGGCTACACCTTC
v_call: TRBV11-2; j_call: TRBJ1-3; d_call: TRBD1; clone_size: once; cdr3_aa: CASSLWTGTTGNTIYF; cdr3_nt: TGTGCCAGCAGCCTATGGACAGGAACCACTGGAAACACCATATATTTT
v_call: TRBV28; j_call: TRBJ1-4; d_call: NA; clone_size: NA; cdr3_aa: CAALGAREKLFF; cdr3_nt: TGTGCCGCGCTGGGGGCGCGCGAAAAACTGTTTTTT
v_call: TRBV6-5; j_call: TRBJ1-1; d_call: NA; clone_size: NA; cdr3_aa: CASSPTGGDTEAFF; cdr3_nt: TGTGCCAGCAGTCCAACGGGGGGGGACACTGAAGCTTTCTTT
v_call: TRBV11-2; j_call: TRBJ2-1; d_call: NA; clone_size: NA; cdr3_aa: CASSSSTPEQFF; cdr3_nt: TGTGCCAGCAGCTCCTCTACGCCTGAGCAGTTCTTC
v_call: TRBV7-2; j_call: TRBJ1-2; d_call: NA; clone_size: NA; cdr3_aa: CASSLNRVDGYTF; cdr3_nt: TGTGCCAGCAGCTTAAACAGGGTTGATGGCTACACCTTC
v_call: TRBV6-1; j_call: TRBJ1-1; d_call: NA; clone_size: NA; cdr3_aa: CASSERGGVNTEAFF; cdr3_nt: TGTGCCAGCAGTGAACGAGGGGGAGTAAACACTGAAGCTTTCTTT
v_call: TRBV19; j_call: TRBJ1-1; d_call: TRBD1; clone_size: once; cdr3_aa: CASRWTGNMNTEAFF; cdr3_nt: TGTGCCAGTAGGTGGACAGGAAACATGAACACTGAAGCTTTCTTT
v_call: TRBV18; j_call: TRBJ1-6; d_call: NA; clone_size: few; cdr3_aa: CASSPRASSPLHF; cdr3_nt: TGTGCCAGCTCACCACGGGCGAGTTCACCCCTCCACTTT
v_call: TRBV6-5; j_call: TRBJ1-1; d_call: TRBD1; clone_size: NA; cdr3_aa: CASSFDRANTEAFF; cdr3_nt: TGTGCCAGCAGTTTCGACAGGGCGAACACTGAAGCTTTCTTT
v_call: TRBV6-5; j_call: TRBJ1-6; d_call: TRBD1; clone_size: NA; cdr3_aa: CASRQDRDYNSPLHF; cdr3_nt: TGTGCCAGCAGGCAAGACAGGGACTATAATTCACCCCTCCACTTT
v_call: TRBV18; j_call: TRBJ2-6; d_call: NA; clone_size: NA; cdr3_aa: CASSGQGSTSGANVLTF; cdr3_nt: TGTGCCAGCTCTGGGCAGGGAAGCACCTCTGGGGCCAACGTCCTGACTTTC
v_call: TRBV5-1; j_call: TRBJ2-3; d_call: TRBD2; clone_size: once; cdr3_aa: CASSLGAGGLTTDTQYF; cdr3_nt: TGCGCCAGCAGCTTGGGCGCGGGGGGGCTTACCACAGATACGCAGTATTTT
v_call: TRBV6-6; j_call: TRBJ1-3; d_call: NA; clone_size: few; cdr3_aa: CASNPSASSGNTIYF; cdr3_nt: TGTGCCAGCAACCCATCAGCGAGCTCTGGAAACACCATATATTTT
v_call: TRBV12-3/TRBV12-4; j_call: TRBJ2-7; d_call: TRBD1; clone_size: NA; cdr3_aa: CASRRQGVNEQYF; cdr3_nt: TGTGCCAGCCGCAGACAGGGGGTGAACGAGCAGTACTTC